This TCR beta chain emerged from a study of shared clonotypes between healthy human individuals. Regarding the study as a whole: Relative to their counterparts shared across all four donors, non-shared clonotypes exhibited diminished generation probabilities.

Germline lookup yields CDR1 SGHRS and CDR2 YFSETQ. The CDR3 runs 16 residues. Trimming shortened V by 0 bases and J by 0 bases, and 10 bases separated the two germline ends. A word on this clone: What it binds is not known. Distinct nucleotide sequences in the sample also encode this CDR3.

At a deep level, the assay was run. It was across several immunoSEQ plates that each subset's genomic DNA was evenly split. Profiling relied on immunoSEQ multiplex PCR, and the TCRdb table lists in-frame clones only, not all of them. The sample gives some 2,400,000 clones, roughly 95% of which show up once; more than 0.1% is in the top ten. The chain carries TRBV5-1 and TRBJ1-3; the D is unclear. Input material: naive CD4+ T cells sorted from blood. Subset here: CD45RA+ positively selected. This receptor was obtained from a man in his late teens or twenties in good health. For the CDR3, the DNA is TGCGCCAGCAGCTTGGAGGCGGTGAGCTCTGGAAACACCATATATTTT. Encoded protein: CASSLEAVSSGNTIYF.